This T cell receptor (beta chain) comes out of a study of blood T cell repertoires in COVID-19. V was shortened by 5 bases and J by 2 bases, with 9 bases between the two germline ends. The germline V gene has CDR1 MNHEY and CDR2 SVGAGI. The CDR3 is 13 residues long. Sequencing was performed with immunoSEQ multiplex PCR; in TCRdb, only in-frame clones are kept and a portion is missing. The sample has roughly 160,000 clones, roughly 90% seen once. With respect to this clone: This sample includes further DNA sequences coding for the same CDR3.

Sample: peripheral blood. This receptor was identified in a man between 18 and 29 years old with acute or convalescent COVID-19. The gene calls are TRBV6-5 and TRBJ1-2, with TRBD1 as a possible D gene (5 bases). The CDR3 DNA sequence: TGTGCCAGCAGTAGGGGCGGAAACTATGGCTACACCTTC. The encoded protein is CASSRGGNYGYTF.